This TCR beta chain was recorded in a study of graft-versus-host responses after intestinal transplantation (dated by TCRdb to about 2021). For context, the study as a whole: The transplants that recipients received were multivisceral, liver-intestinal, or isolated intestinal. Graft-versus-host and host-versus-graft alloreactive T cell clones were tracked in the graft, circulation and bone marrow after intestinal transplantation using bulk TCR-beta CDR3 sequencing. Donor T cell macrochimerism was defined as a peak of at least 4% donor T cells among recipient peripheral blood mononuclear cells. Rather than being sequenced by the commercial service, samples from three later patients were sequenced in-house on an Illumina MiSeq and processed with MiXCR. The cohort enrolled around 25 intestinal transplant recipients including one retransplant, and a few patients lacking pretransplant specimens were excluded. All recipients received anti-thymocyte globulin induction followed by maintenance tacrolimus and steroids for approximately 3 years. Alloreactive clones were identified by sequencing pre-transplant mixed lymphocyte reaction products and comparing them with unstimulated pre-transplant donor and recipient T cells. Points the paper makes about the study in general: GvH clones were detected in recipient bone marrow, and some of these GvH clones were observed earlier in ileal mucosa or blood, consistent with an intestinal mucosal origin. Early after transplant, peak levels of circulating GvH clones were associated with declines in HvG clones. High GvH to HvG T cell clonal ratios were observed in the allografts of patients with donor T cell macrochimerism. The conclusions were limited by the relatively low number and heterogeneity of the intestinal transplant patients.

This clone is classified as medium-sized (0.01 to 0.1%). Base quality data are lacking; no much larger clone is found one base away. Preparation of the library involved the immunoSEQ multiplex PCR assay. For most patients, genomic DNA was isolated with the Qiagen DNeasy Blood and Tissue Kit and shipped frozen to Adaptive Biotechnologies for TCR sequencing. For most patients, genomic DNA was subjected to high-throughput TCR-beta CDR3 sequencing by Adaptive Biotechnologies. Regarding the original processing steps: TCR sequencing data were retrieved from Adaptive's ImmunoSEQ software for around 18 patients, whereas a few other patients were processed with MiXCR and VDJtools. To correct CD4 versus CD8 sorting errors, sequences present in both subsets at a frequency ratio below 5:1 were removed. CDR3 nucleotide sequences shared between donor and recipient were removed because their origin could not be assigned. To count as alloreactive, a clone needed at least 2-fold expansion over unstimulated cells and a minimum CFSE-low frequency of 0.002% (template counts) or 0.001% (read counts). A clone was considered mappable if detected in the sequenced pre-transplant spleen, lymph node, or MLR CFSE-low populations of the donor or recipient. The cumulative frequency of alloreactive clones was calculated as a percentage of all sequences, weighted by copy number. TCRdb provides this immuneACCESS table in a form limited to in-frame rearrangements. Some clones are lacking; in checked studies, under half of them reflect an unresolved V gene, and why the rest are absent is not known. The DNA was the basis for D and trimming; V, J and clone size are from that table. The sample data list about 7,400 clones, and 30% of these were observed just once. Of the sample, nearly 4% is held by the ten largest clones.

The germline V gene specifies SGHTA as CDR1 and FQGNSA as CDR2. The CDR3 holds 15 amino acids from the cysteine to the phenylalanine. Left in the record is the CDR3 DNA by itself, 45 bases read in frame from the first base. V loses 4 bases, J loses 0 bases, and the germline ends lie 13 bases apart. The sample's time point label is to be understood as: cells obtained before transplantation from donor or recipient. In mixed lymphocyte reactions, around 200,000 CFSE-labeled pre-transplant responders were plated with around 200,000 irradiated violet-dye-labeled stimulators and cultured for 6 days. Proliferating CD3+CD4+CFSE-low and CD3+CD8+CFSE-low responder cells were FACS-sorted on a BD Influx sorter after the mixed lymphocyte reaction.

The sequences come from alloreactive CD4+ T cells from a mixed lymphocyte reaction culture, collected before transplantation. The cell subset or site label on this specimen signifies: CFSE-low proliferating T cells sorted from roughly 6-day pre-transplant mixed lymphocyte reaction (GvH or HvG direction). The sequence was obtained from a human patient who was an organ donor for intestinal transplantation. The chain links TRBV7-2 with TRBJ2-7, and the D gene may be TRBD2, 6 bases matching. Read as DNA, the sequence is TGTGCCAGCAGCTCACGAATCGGGAGCTCCTACGAGCAGTACTTC. Its coded protein is CASSSRIGSSYEQYF.